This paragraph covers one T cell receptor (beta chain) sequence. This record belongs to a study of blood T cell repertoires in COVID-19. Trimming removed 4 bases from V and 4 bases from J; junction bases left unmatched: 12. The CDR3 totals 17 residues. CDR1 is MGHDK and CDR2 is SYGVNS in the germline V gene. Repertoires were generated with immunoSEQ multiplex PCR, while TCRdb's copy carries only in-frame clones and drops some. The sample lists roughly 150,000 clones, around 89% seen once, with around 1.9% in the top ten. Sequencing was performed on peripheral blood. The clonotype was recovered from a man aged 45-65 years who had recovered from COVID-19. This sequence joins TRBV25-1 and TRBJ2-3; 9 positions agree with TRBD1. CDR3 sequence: CASSGALNRGPPDTQYF. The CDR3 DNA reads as TGTGCCAGCAGTGGGGCTCTGAACAGGGGGCCCCCAGATACGCAGTATTTT.